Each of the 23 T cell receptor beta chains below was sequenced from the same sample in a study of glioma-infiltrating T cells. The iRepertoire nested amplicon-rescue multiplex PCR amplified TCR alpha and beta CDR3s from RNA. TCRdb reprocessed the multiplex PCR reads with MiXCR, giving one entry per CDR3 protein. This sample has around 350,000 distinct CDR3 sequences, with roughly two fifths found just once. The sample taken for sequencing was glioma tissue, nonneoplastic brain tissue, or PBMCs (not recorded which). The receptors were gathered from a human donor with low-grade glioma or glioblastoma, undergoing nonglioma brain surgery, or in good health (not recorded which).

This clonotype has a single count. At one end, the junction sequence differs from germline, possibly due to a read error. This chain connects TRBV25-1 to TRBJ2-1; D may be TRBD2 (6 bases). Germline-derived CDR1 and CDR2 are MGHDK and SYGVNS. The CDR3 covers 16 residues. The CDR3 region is CAGSPPGGRSYNEQFF. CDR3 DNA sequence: TGTGCCGGCAGTCCCCCCGGGGGTAGGTCCTACAATGAGCAGTTCTTC.

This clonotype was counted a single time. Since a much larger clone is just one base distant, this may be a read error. CDR3 sequence reads: CASITELNTEAFF. The CDR3 region has the DNA TGTGCCAGCATTACGGAGCTAAACACTGAAGCTTTCTTT. This sequence joins TRBV28 and TRBJ1-1; D not resolved. The CDR3 covers 13 residues. The germline V gene encodes CDR1 MDHEN and CDR2 SYDVKM. Deletions cut 7 bases from V and 2 bases from J, with 11 bases between.

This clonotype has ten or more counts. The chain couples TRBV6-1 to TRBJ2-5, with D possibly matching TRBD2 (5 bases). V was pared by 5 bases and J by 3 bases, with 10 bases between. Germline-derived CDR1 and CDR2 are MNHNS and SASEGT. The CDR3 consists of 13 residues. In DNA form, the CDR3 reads TGTGCCAGCAGTTTCACCGGGGAAGAGACCCAGTACTTC. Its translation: CASSFTGEETQYF.

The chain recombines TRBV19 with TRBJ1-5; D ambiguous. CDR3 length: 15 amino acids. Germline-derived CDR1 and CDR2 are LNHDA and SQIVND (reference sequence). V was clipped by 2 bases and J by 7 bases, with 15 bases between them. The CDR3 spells CASSILNAGSQPQHF. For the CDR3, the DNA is TGTGCCAGTAGTATATTAAACGCGGGAAGCCAGCCCCAGCATTTT. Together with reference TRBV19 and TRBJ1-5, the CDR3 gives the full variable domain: DGGITQSPKYLFRKEGQNVTLSCEQNLNHDAMYWYRQDPGQGLRLIYYSQIVNDFQKGDIAEGYSVSREKKESFPLTVTSAQKNPTAFYLCASSILNAGSQPQHFGDGTRLSIL.

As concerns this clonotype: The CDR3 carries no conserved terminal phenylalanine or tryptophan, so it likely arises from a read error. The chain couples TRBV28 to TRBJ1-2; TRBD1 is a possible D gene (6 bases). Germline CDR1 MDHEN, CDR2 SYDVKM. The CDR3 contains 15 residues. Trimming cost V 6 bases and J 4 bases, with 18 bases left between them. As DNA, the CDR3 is TGTGCCAGCAGACTTGGGGGCTCCGAGAGCTATGGCTACACCCTC. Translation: CASRLGGSESYGYTL.

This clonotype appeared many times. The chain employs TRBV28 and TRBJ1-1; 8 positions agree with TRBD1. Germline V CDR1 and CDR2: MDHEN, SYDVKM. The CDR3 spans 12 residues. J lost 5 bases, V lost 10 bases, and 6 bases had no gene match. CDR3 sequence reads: CATLTGDTEAFF. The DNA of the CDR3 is TGTGCCACCCTGACAGGGGATACTGAAGCTTTCTTT. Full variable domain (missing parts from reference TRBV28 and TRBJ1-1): DVKVTQSSRYLVKRTGEKVFLECVQDMDHENMFWYRQDPGLGLRLIYFSYDVKMKEKGDIPEGYSVSREKKERFSLILESASTNQTSMYLCATLTGDTEAFFGQGTRLTVV.

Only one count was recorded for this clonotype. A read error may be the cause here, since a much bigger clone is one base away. For the CDR3, the DNA is TGTGCCAGCAGTTTCTATCTGGACCAAGAGTTCTTC. Translating it yields CASSFYLDQEFF. The rearrangement joins TRBV6-1 to TRBJ2-1; no clear D. From germline, CDR1 is MNHNS and CDR2 SASEGT. Trimming took off 5 bases at V and 14 bases at J, with 16 bases between the two ends. The CDR3 runs to 12 residues.

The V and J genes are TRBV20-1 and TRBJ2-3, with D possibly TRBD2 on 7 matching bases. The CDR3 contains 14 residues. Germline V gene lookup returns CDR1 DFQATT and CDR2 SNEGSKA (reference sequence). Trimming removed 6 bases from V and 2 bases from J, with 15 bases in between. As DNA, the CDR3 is TGCAGTGCCACGAGGGGGGGGTCCACAGATACGCAGTATTTT. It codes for CSATRGGSTDTQYF.

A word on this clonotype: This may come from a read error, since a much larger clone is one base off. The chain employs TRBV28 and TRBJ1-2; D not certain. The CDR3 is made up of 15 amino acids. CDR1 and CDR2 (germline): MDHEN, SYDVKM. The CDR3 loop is CAGRTSDPTPYGYTF. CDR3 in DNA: TGTGCCGGCAGGACCTCGGACCCAACACCCTATGGCTACACCTTC.

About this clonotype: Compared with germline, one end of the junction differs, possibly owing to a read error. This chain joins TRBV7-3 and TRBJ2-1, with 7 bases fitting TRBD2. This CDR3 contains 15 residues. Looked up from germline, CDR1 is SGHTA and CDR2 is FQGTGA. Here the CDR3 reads CASSLGLVSHNEQFF. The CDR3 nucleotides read TGTGCCAGCAGCCTTGGACTAGTCTCCCACAATGAGCAGTTCTTC.

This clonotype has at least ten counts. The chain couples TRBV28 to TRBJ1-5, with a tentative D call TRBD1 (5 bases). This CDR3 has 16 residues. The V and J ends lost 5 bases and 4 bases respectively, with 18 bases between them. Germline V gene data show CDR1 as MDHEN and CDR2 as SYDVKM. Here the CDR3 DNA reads TGTGCCAGCAGTCCCCGTGGGGGGTCGTGGAATCAGCCCCAGCATTTT. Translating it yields CASSPRGGSWNQPQHF.

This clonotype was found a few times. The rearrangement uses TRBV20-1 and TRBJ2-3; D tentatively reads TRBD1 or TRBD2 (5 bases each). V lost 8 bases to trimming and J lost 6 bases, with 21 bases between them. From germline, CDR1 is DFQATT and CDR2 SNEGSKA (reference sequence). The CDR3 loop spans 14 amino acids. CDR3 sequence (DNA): TGCAGTCCTTCCGGGGCCACAAGGCTGGATACGCAGTATTTT. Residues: CSPSGATRLDTQYF.

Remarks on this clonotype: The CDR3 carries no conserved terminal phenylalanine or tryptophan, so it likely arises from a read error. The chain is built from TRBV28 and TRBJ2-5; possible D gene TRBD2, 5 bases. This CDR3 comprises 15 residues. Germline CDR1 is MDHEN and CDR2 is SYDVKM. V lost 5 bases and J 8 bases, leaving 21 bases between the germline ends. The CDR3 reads CASSLPRDPPETQYL. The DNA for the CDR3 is TGTGCCAGCAGTCTCCCCCGGGATCCTCCAGAAACCCAGTACCTC.

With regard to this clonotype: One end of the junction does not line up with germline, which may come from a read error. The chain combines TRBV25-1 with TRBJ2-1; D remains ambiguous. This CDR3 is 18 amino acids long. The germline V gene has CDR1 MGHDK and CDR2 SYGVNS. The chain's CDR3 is CASSFIVYSPSSCNEQFF. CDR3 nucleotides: TGTGCCAGCAGTTTTATAGTTTACAGCCCAAGCTCCTGCAATGAGCAGTTCTTC.

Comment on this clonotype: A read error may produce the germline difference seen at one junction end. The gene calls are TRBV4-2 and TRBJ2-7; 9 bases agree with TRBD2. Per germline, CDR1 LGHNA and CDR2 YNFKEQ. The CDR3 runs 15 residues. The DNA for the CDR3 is TGTGCCAGCAGCCAAGAATCTAGCGGGACCTACGAGCGGTACTTC. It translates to CASSQESSGTYERYF.

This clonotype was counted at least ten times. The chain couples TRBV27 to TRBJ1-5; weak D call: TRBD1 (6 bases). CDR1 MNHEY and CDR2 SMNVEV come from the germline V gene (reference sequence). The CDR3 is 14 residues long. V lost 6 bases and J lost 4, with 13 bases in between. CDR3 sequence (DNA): TGTGCCAGCAGACCCGGGACACCTAATCAGCCCCAGCATTTT. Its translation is CASRPGTPNQPQHF.

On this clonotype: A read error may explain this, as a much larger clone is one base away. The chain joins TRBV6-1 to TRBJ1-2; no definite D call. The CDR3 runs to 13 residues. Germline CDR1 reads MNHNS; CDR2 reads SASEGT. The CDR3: CASRPEVGGGCTF. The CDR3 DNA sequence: TGTGCCAGCAGGCCCGAGGTGGGAGGAGGCTGCACCTTC.

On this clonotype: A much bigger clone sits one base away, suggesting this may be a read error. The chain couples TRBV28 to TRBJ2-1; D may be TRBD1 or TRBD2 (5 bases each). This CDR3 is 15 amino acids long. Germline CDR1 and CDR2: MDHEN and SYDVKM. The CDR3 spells CASSLGGYSYNEHFF. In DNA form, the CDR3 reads TGTGCCAGCAGTTTAGGGGGTTACTCCTACAATGAGCATTTCTTC.

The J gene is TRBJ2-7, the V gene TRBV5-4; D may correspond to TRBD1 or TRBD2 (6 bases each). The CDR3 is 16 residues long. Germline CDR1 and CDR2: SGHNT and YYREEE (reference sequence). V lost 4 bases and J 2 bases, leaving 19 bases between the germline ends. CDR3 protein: CASSLPGVERAYEQYF. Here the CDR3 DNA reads TGTGCCAGCAGCCTCCCAGGGGTGGAGCGGGCCTACGAGCAGTACTTC.

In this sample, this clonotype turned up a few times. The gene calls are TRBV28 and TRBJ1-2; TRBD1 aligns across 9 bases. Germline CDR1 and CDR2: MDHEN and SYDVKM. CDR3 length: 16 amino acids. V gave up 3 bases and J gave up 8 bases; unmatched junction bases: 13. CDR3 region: CASSFPDRGGLWGYTF. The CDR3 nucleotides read TGTGCCAGCAGTTTCCCGGACAGGGGAGGACTCTGGGGCTACACCTTC.

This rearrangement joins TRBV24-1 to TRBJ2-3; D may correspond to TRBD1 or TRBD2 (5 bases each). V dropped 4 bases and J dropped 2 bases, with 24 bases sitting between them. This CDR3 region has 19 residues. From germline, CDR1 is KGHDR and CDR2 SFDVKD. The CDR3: CATSDQSVSHGATTDTQYF. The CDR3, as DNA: TGTGCCACCAGTGACCAAAGCGTTTCACACGGGGCTACCACAGATACGCAGTATTTT.

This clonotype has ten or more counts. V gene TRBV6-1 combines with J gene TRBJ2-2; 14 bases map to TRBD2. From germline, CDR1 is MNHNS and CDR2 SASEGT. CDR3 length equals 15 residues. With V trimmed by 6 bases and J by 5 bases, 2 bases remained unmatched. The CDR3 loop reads CASRGLAGETGELFF. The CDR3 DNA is TGTGCCAGCAGGGGACTAGCGGGAGAGACCGGGGAGCTGTTTTTT.

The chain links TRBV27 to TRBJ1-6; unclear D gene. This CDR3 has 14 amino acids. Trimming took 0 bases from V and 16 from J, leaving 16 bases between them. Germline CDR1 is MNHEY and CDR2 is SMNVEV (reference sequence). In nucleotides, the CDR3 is TGTGCCAGCAGTTTATCGATAGGGTCCGGGTCTCTCCACTTT. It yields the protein CASSLSIGSGSLHF.